A single sample is the source of the 11 T cell receptor beta chains below, sequenced in a study of blood T cell repertoires in COVID-19. Clones were sequenced by immunoSEQ multiplex PCR, and TCRdb holds only the in-frame ones, with some missing. The sample yields approximately 100,000 clones, around 90% seen once. Material for sequencing was peripheral blood. These TCRs come from a woman in her sixties with acute or convalescent COVID-19.

The table lists this clone with a few counts. This chain connects TRBV6-5 to TRBJ2-2, with TRBD1 matching over 7 bases. Germline CDR1 reads MNHEY; CDR2 reads SVGAGI. The CDR3 length is 15 residues. V lost 4 bases, J lost 7 bases, and 9 bases stayed unmatched. This chain's CDR3 is CASSWTGQVGGELFF. The CDR3 region has the DNA TGTGCCAGCAGTTGGACAGGTCAGGTTGGCGGGGAGCTGTTTTTT.

The chain employs TRBV19 and TRBJ1-4; D may be TRBD1 (6 bases). CDR1 is LNHDA and CDR2 is SQIVND in the germline V gene (reference sequence). V lost 6 bases and J 8 bases, leaving 16 bases between the germline ends. CDR3 length: 14 amino acids. CDR3 nucleotides: TGTGCCAGTAGGCCGGGACATACGCCGGAAAAACTGTTTTTT. Amino acids: CASRPGHTPEKLFF.

This rearrangement joins TRBV7-9 to TRBJ1-2; 7 bases map to TRBD1. Looked up from germline, CDR1 is SEHNR and CDR2 is FQNEAQ (reference sequence). The V and J ends lost 5 bases and 4 bases, in that order; junction bases with no gene match: 10. This CDR3 contains 15 residues. The CDR3 loop is CASSMTGPQIYGYTF. CDR3 nucleotides: TGTGCCAGCAGCATGACAGGGCCGCAGATCTATGGCTACACCTTC.

This rearrangement joins TRBV9 to TRBJ1-2; no reliable D call. CDR3 length: 14 amino acids. V shed 0 bases and J shed 3 bases, with 9 bases lying between them. Germline-derived CDR1 and CDR2 are SGDLS and YYNGEE. The CDR3 is CASSVAGFDYGYTF. The CDR3 coding sequence is TGTGCCAGCAGCGTAGCGGGTTTTGACTATGGCTACACCTTC. The full variable domain, rest sourced from reference TRBV9 and TRBJ1-2, is DSGVTQTPKHLITATGQRVTLRCSPRSGDLSVYWYQQSLDQGLQFLIQYYNGEERAKGNILERFSAQQFPDLHSELNLSSLELGDSALYFCASSVAGFDYGYTFGSGTRLTVV.

The chain couples TRBV18 to TRBJ1-2, with TRBD1 matching 8 bases. V shed 3 bases, J shed 14 bases, and the junction held 11 bases outside the gene matches. Germline V lookup: CDR1 KGHSH, CDR2 LQKENI. The CDR3 contains 13 residues. CDR3 sequence (DNA): TGTGCCAGCTCACCTGGACAGGGCCTGGGGGGAACCTTC. Protein: CASSPGQGLGGTF.

J is TRBJ1-2 and V is TRBV29-1; D unclear. The CDR3 runs to 10 residues. V was trimmed by 4 bases and J by 7 bases, leaving 7 bases between them. CDR1 is SQVTM and CDR2 is ANQGSEA in the germline V gene. The CDR3 region has the DNA TGCAGCGTTGGAGGTTTTGGCTACACCTTC. Its protein is CSVGGFGYTF.

The table lists this clone with a few counts. The CDR3 loop is CANTKGNTTGTGKGMNTEAFF. As DNA, the CDR3 is TGTGCCAACACCAAGGGGAACACGACAGGGACGGGAAAGGGGATGAACACTGAAGCTTTCTTT. The chain has TRBV6-7 and TRBJ1-1; 7 bases fit TRBD1. TRBV6-7 is recorded as an ORF, its role being uncertain. This CDR3 is 21 amino acids long. The V gene end was trimmed by 10 bases and the J gene end by 0 bases; junction bases not matched to a gene: 29.

This clone was seen more than once but under ten times. This sequence joins TRBV5-4 and TRBJ1-2; D ambiguous. Germline lookup yields CDR1 SGHNT and CDR2 YYREEE (reference sequence). V lost 1 base and J lost 0, with 7 bases in between. CDR3 length: 14 amino acids. The CDR3 nucleotides are TGTGCCAGCAGCTTGACTAGAGCTAACTATGGCTACACCTTC. This gives the protein CASSLTRANYGYTF.

The J gene is TRBJ1-2, the V gene TRBV12-3 or TRBV12-4; D is uncertain. CDR3 length equals 12 residues. Between the trimmed V and J ends, which lost 5 bases and 6 bases, there was a span of 10 bases. The CDR3 here is CASSTPPNGYTF. CDR3 nucleotide sequence: TGTGCCAGCAGTACACCTCCGAATGGCTACACCTTC.

This chain uses TRBV7-9 with TRBJ2-3; D is unclear. Per the germline V gene, CDR1 is SEHNR and CDR2 is FQNEAQ (reference sequence). The CDR3 contains 12 residues. The V gene lost 5 bases and the J gene lost 6 bases, with 9 bases spanning the gap. The CDR3 bases are TGTGCCAGCAGCCCTCTCGGGGATACGCAGTATTTT. Translation: CASSPLGDTQYF.

The genes are TRBV5-1 and TRBJ2-3; no reliable D call. Per the germline V gene, CDR1 is SGHRS and CDR2 is YFSETQ. V was shortened by 4 bases and J by 0 bases, with 12 bases between the two germline ends. The length of the CDR3 is 15 residues. CDR3 DNA: TGCGCCAGCAGCGCAGGAATTTCTAGCACAGATACGCAGTATTTT. Translating it yields CASSAGISSTDTQYF.